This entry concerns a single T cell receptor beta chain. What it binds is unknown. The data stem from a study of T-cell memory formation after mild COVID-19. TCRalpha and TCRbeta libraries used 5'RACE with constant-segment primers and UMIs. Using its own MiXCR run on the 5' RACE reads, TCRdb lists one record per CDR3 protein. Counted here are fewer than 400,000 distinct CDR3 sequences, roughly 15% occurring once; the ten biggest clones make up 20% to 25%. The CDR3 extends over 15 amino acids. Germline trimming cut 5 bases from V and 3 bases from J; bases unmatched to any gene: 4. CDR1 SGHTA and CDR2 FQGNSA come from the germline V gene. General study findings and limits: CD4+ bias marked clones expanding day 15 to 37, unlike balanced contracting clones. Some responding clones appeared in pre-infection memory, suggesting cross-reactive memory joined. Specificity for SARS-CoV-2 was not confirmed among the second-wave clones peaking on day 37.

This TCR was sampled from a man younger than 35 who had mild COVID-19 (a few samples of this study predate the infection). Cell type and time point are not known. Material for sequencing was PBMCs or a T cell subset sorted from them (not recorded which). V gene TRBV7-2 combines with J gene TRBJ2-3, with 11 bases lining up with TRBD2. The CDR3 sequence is CASSMTSGVTDTQYF. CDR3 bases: TGTGCCAGCAGCATGACTAGCGGGGTTACAGATACGCAGTATTTT.